What follows is one T cell receptor beta chain and its context. Its antigen is currently unknown. This CDR3 has 13 amino acids. The junction had 7 bases not matched to a gene; V was cut back by 7 bases and J by 5 bases. From germline, CDR1 is SQVTM and CDR2 ANQGSEA. This sample is part of a study of CD8 T cells in ankylosing spondylitis. Broader study findings: Reportedly, significant enrichment of disease-linked clones occurred in matched ankylosing spondylitis synovial fluid.

TCRdb used MiXCR to reprocess the 5' RACE reads, holding one entry per CDR3 protein. The data show roughly 250,000 distinct CDR3 sequences, about 10% seen once. This clonotype was obtained from a male donor with ankylosing spondylitis or in good health (not recorded which). Sequenced: blood, either unsorted or a sorted T cell fraction (not recorded which). The chain employs TRBV29-1 and TRBJ2-2, with 7 bases fitting TRBD1. The DNA for the CDR3 is TGCAGCGCGAGGAACAGGGGAACCGGGGAGCTGTTTTTT. Translated: CSARNRGTGELFF.